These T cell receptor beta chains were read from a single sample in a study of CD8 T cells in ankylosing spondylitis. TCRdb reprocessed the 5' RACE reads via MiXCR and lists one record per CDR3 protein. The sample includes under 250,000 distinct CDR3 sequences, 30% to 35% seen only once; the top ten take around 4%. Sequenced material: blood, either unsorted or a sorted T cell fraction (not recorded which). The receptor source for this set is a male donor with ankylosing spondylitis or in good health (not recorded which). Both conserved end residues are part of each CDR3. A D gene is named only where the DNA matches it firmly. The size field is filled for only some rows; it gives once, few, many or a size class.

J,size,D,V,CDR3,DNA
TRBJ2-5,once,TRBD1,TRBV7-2,CASSYSGTGGLETQYF,TGTGCCAGCAGCTATTCCGGGACAGGGGGCTTAGAGACCCAGTACTTC
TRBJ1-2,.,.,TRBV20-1,CSARATGLYGYTF,TGCAGTGCTAGAGCGACTGGACTTTATGGCTACACCTTC
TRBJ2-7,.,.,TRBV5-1,CASSLGSTDEQYF,TGCGCCAGCAGCTTGGGGTCCACCGACGAGCAGTACTTC
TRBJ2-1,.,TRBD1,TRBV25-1,CASSGSRDRVNEQFF,TGTGCCAGCAGTGGTTCCCGGGACAGGGTCAATGAGCAGTTCTTC
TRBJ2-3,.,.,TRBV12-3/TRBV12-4,CASSLGVPEYTQYF,TGTGCCAGCAGTTTAGGGGTCCCGGAGTATACGCAGTATTTT
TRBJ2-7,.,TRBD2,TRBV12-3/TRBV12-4,CASSPRTSGLTYEQYF,TGTGCCAGCAGTCCTAGGACTAGCGGGCTTACCTACGAGCAGTACTTC
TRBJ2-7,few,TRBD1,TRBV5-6,CASSLVSGTGSYGEQYF,TGTGCCAGCAGCTTGGTTTCAGGGACAGGGTCGTATGGCGAGCAGTACTTC
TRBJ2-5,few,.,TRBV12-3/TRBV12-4,CASSLLLRVAPIETQYF,TGTGCCAGCAGTTTACTTCTTCGGGTAGCACCAATTGAGACCCAGTACTTC
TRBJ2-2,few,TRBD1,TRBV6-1,CASLDRVTGELFF,TGTGCCAGCTTAGACAGGGTCACCGGGGAGCTGTTTTTT
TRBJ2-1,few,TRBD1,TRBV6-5,CASSVGQGEFF,TGTGCCAGCAGCGTAGGACAGGGGGAGTTCTTC
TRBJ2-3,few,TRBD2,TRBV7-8,CASSRGLALSTDTQYF,TGTGCCAGCAGCCGGGGACTAGCGCTTAGCACAGATACGCAGTATTTT
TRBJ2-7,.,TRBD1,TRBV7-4,CANRRGGQGSYEQYF,TGTGCCAATCGGAGGGGGGGACAGGGCTCCTACGAGCAGTACTTC
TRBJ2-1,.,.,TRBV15,CATTRIGGHGNEQFF,TGTGCCACCACCCGAATCGGGGGGCACGGGAATGAGCAGTTCTTC
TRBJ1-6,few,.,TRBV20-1,CSFKGRSDSPLHF,TGCAGTTTCAAAGGGCGCTCAGATTCACCCCTCCACTTT
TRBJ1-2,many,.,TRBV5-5,CASSLHTKGYGYTF,TGTGCCAGCAGCTTGCACACCAAGGGCTATGGCTACACCTTC
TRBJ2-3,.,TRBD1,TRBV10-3,CAISEGDRGTQYF,TGTGCCATCAGTGAGGGGGACAGAGGTACGCAGTATTTT
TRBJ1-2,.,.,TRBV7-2,CASSSYSTASMGYTF,TGTGCCAGCAGCTCATATTCTACGGCCTCTATGGGCTACACCTTC